The present entry profiles one T cell receptor beta chain with its context. No antigen is known for it. The V end was cut by 1 base, the J end by 1 base, with 13 bases between. Germline CDR1 is SGHTA and CDR2 is FQGNSA. This CDR3 has 16 amino acids. The treatment is: some 20 received Ad26.COV2.S at low or high dose, single or two shots; 5 received placebo; per-sample allocation not given. At day 63 after the first vaccine or placebo injection, samples were drawn. The sample originates from a study of Ad26.COV2.S vaccination and SARS-CoV-2 variants. Study-level information: Donor participated within the Ad26.COV2.S arm of the COV1001 trial. Donor got 5x10^10 or 1x10^11 viral particles of Ad26.COV2.S. Overall study results and limits: Placebo and vaccine recipients had non-spike TCR breadth that was similar. Spike-specific CD8+ and CD4+ T cell responses reportedly showed substantial breadth after vaccination.

Repertoires were generated with immunoSEQ multiplex PCR, while TCRdb's copy carries only in-frame clones and drops some. This table has about 350,000 clones, around 84% appearing once. The sequence derives from a person between 18 and 65 years old who received the Ad26.COV2.S COVID-19 vaccine or a placebo. The specimen comprised peripheral blood, sampled in a trial of Ad26.COV2.S vaccine versus placebo. The chain is built from TRBV7-2 and TRBJ2-5; tentative D call: TRBD2 (5 bases). CDR3 nucleotide sequence: TGTGCCAGCAGCTTAGTAAGGAGGAAACCCCAAGAGACCCAGTACTTC. Translated: CASSLVRRKPQETQYF.